These 29 T cell receptor beta chains came from one sample sequenced in a study of blood T cell repertoires in COVID-19. The table came from immunoSEQ multiplex PCR; TCRdb's copy has only in-frame clones and leaves some out. Of about 230,000 clones in the sample, 70% to 90% are singletons; the top ten hold under 14%. The sample consisted of PBMCs or T cells enriched from blood (not recorded which). These receptors were collected from a man younger than 40 who had recovered from COVID-19.

The chain uses TRBV5-4 and TRBJ2-6; 8 positions match TRBD1. CDR1 SGHNT and CDR2 YYREEE come from the germline V gene (reference sequence). V dropped 6 bases and J dropped 1; count of bases not matched to a gene: 15. This CDR3 has 19 amino acids. CDR3 bases: TGTGCCAGCACCCAGGGGGAGGACAGGGAACGGTCTGGGGCCAACGTCCTGACTTTC. It translates to CASTQGEDRERSGANVLTF.

The chain combines TRBV11-2 with TRBJ2-1, with a weak D call TRBD1 (6 bases). Germline V gives CDR1 SGHAT, CDR2 FQNNGV. The V end was cut by 1 base, the J end by 13 bases, with 14 bases between. The length of the CDR3 is 13 residues. CDR3 sequence: CASSLGGQDLQFF. CDR3 DNA sequence: TGTGCCAGCAGCTTAGGGGGGCAGGATCTACAGTTCTTC.

This chain joins TRBV29-1 and TRBJ1-2, with D tentatively TRBD1 (6 bases). The CDR3 length is 12 residues. Germline CDR1 is SQVTM and CDR2 is ANQGSEA. The ends were cut back, 5 bases at V and 2 bases at J, with 9 bases in the middle. The CDR3 DNA reads TGCAGCGTTTGGACAGCAAACTATGGCTACACCTTC. Amino acid sequence: CSVWTANYGYTF.

The genes are TRBV5-1 and TRBJ1-5; D unclear. The CDR3 spans 15 residues. CDR1 is SGHRS and CDR2 is YFSETQ in the germline V gene. Trimming shortened V by 4 bases and J by 2 bases, and 13 bases separated the two germline ends. For the CDR3, the DNA is TGCGCCAGCAGCCCCGGAGCATGGGGCAATCAGCCCCAGCATTTT. The encoded protein is CASSPGAWGNQPQHF.

The chain is built from TRBV29-1 and TRBJ2-5; D perhaps matches TRBD2 (6 bases). In germline, CDR1 is SQVTM, CDR2 ANQGSEA. The CDR3 has 12 amino acids. V was pared by 3 bases and J by 5 bases, with 10 bases between. The CDR3 protein is CSVDKGRETQYF. The CDR3 DNA reads TGCAGCGTTGATAAGGGGAGGGAGACCCAGTACTTC.

This rearrangement joins TRBV10-3 to TRBJ1-2, with D maybe TRBD1 (5 bases). This CDR3 region has 12 residues. The V and J ends lost 3 bases and 5 bases respectively, with 7 bases between them. Germline CDR1 ENHRY, CDR2 SYGVKD. CDR3 region: CAISEQDYGYTF. For the CDR3, the DNA is TGTGCCATCAGTGAACAGGATTATGGCTACACCTTC.

This chain uses TRBV3-1 (or the pseudogene TRBV3-2) with TRBJ2-5, with TRBD2 as a possible D gene (6 bases). Between the trimmed V and J ends, which lost 0 bases and 5 bases, there was a span of 19 bases. CDR1 is LGHDT, CDR2 YNNKEL, per germline (reference sequence). The CDR3 length is 17 residues. For the CDR3, the DNA is TGTGCCAGCAGCCAAGAAAGGGACTCTCATTGGGAGGAGACCCAGTACTTC. Protein: CASSQERDSHWEETQYF.

The rearrangement links TRBV7-8 to TRBJ1-5, with 7 bases identical to TRBD1. The V and J ends lost 2 bases and 4 bases, in that order; junction bases with no gene match: 5. The germline V gene encodes CDR1 SGHVS and CDR2 FQNEAQ. The CDR3 runs 15 residues. As DNA, the CDR3 is TGTGCCAGCAGCTTACCTGGACAGGTTAATCAGCCCCAGCATTTT. Amino acids: CASSLPGQVNQPQHF.

V usage is TRBV28 and J usage is TRBJ2-3; D not resolved. In germline, CDR1 is MDHEN, CDR2 SYDVKM. The CDR3 contains 14 residues. V was clipped by 3 bases and J by 1 base, with 8 bases between them. The CDR3: CASSFLRRTDTQYF. CDR3 sequence (DNA): TGTGCCAGCAGTTTTTTGCGGCGCACAGATACGCAGTATTTT.

The gene calls are TRBV9 and TRBJ1-3, with D perhaps matching TRBD1 (5 bases). Trimming stripped 10 bases from V and 0 bases from J, with 14 bases between. The CDR3 is 14 residues long. CDR1 and CDR2 (germline): SGDLS, YYNGEE. CDR3 residues: CALGGVLSGNTIYF. CDR3 coding DNA: TGTGCCCTTGGGGGGGTCCTCTCTGGAAACACCATATATTTT. Based on the CDR3 plus reference TRBV9 and TRBJ1-3, the full variable domain is DSGVTQTPKHLITATGQRVTLRCSPRSGDLSVYWYQQSLDQGLQFLIQYYNGEERAKGNILERFSAQQFPDLHSELNLSSLELGDSALYFCALGGVLSGNTIYFGEGSWLTVV.

V gene TRBV27 combines with J gene TRBJ2-1; 10 nucleotides align to TRBD2. Germline V CDR1 and CDR2: MNHEY, SMNVEV (reference sequence). V shed 5 bases and J 1 base; nucleotides not matched to a gene: 14. This CDR3 region has 19 residues. The CDR3 bases are TGTGCCAGCAGTGTCACTAGCGGGATATATTATGTATCCTACAATGAGCAGTTCTTC. Translating gives CASSVTSGIYYVSYNEQFF.

The chain has TRBV9 and TRBJ1-2, with TRBD1 identical over 7 bases. This CDR3 region has 15 residues. Germline CDR1 is SGDLS and CDR2 is YYNGEE. The junction had 9 bases not matched to a gene; V was cut back by 3 bases and J by 4 bases. The CDR3 spells CASSGRDRAFYGYTF. The CDR3 bases are TGTGCCAGCAGCGGCCGTGACAGGGCTTTCTATGGCTACACCTTC.

The chain links TRBV10-3 to TRBJ1-6; tentatively, D is TRBD1 (5 bases). V shed 3 bases and J shed 8 bases, with 14 bases lying between them. This CDR3 comprises 15 residues. CDR1 is ENHRY and CDR2 is SYGVKD in the germline V gene. CDR3 nucleotides: TGTGCCATCAGTGATTTCAGGGCTCTCGATTCACCCCTCCACTTT. Encoded protein: CAISDFRALDSPLHF.

The gene calls are TRBV28 and TRBJ2-7, with a possible D match to TRBD2 (6 bases). V was shortened by 7 bases and J by 2 bases, with 24 bases between the two germline ends. The germline gives CDR1 MDHEN, CDR2 SYDVKM. The CDR3 runs 17 residues. The CDR3 protein is CASTPRDSSYKTYEQYF. CDR3 coding DNA: TGTGCCAGCACGCCGCGGGACTCATCGTATAAAACCTACGAGCAGTACTTC.

CDR3: CAWSVRGAVNRNTIYF. The CDR3 bases are TGTGCCTGGAGTGTACGGGGGGCGGTGAATCGAAACACCATATATTTT. The chain couples TRBV30 to TRBJ1-3; D perhaps matches TRBD1 (6 bases). CDR3 length: 16 amino acids. In germline, CDR1 is GTSNPN, CDR2 SVGIG (reference sequence). V was pared by 0 bases and J by 5 bases, with 17 bases between. The full variable domain, its missing parts supplied by reference TRBV30 and TRBJ1-3, is SQTIHQWPATLVQPVGSPLSLECTVEGTSNPNLYWYRQAAGRGLQLLFYSVGIGQISSEVPQNLSASRPQDRQFILSSKKLLLSDSGFYLCAWSVRGAVNRNTIYFGEGSWLTVV.

The chain employs TRBV14 and TRBJ2-3; D possibly corresponds to TRBD2 (6 bases). The CDR3 is 17 residues long. Germline V gene data show CDR1 as SGHDN and CDR2 as FVKESK. V dropped 0 bases and J dropped 0 bases, with 13 bases sitting between them. The CDR3 DNA sequence: TGTGCCAGCAGCCAAGAACCGTGGGACTGGAGCACAGATACGCAGTATTTT. The encoded protein is CASSQEPWDWSTDTQYF.

Only one count was recorded for this clone. The CDR3 loop is CASRSGTLFTGELFF. The CDR3 DNA follows: TGTGCCAGCAGATCCGGGACTCTCTTCACCGGGGAGCTGTTTTTT. J is TRBJ2-2 and V is TRBV27; weak D call: TRBD2 (6 bases). V was cut by 6 bases and J by 4 bases, with 15 bases left in between. In germline, CDR1 is MNHEY, CDR2 SMNVEV (reference sequence). The CDR3 has 15 residues.

The chain combines TRBV5-5 with TRBJ2-1; 9 bases line up with TRBD2. Germline loops: CDR1 SGHKS, CDR2 YYEKEE (reference sequence). V was pared by 5 bases and J by 4 bases, with 7 bases of the junction left unmatched. The CDR3 extends over 15 amino acids. This CDR3 reads CASRAGTSLYNEQFF. For the CDR3, the DNA is TGTGCCAGCAGGGCCGGGACTAGCCTTTACAATGAGCAGTTCTTC.

The chain has TRBV9 and TRBJ1-3; tentative D call: TRBD1 (5 bases). Germline CDR1 SGDLS, CDR2 YYNGEE. CDR3 size: 13 residues. Trimming removed 7 bases at V and 0 bases at J, with 8 bases between. The CDR3 sequence: CASSTGSGNTIYF. In DNA form, the CDR3 reads TGTGCCAGCTCAACAGGCTCTGGAAACACCATATATTTT. The entire variable domain, with the rest obtained from reference TRBV9 and TRBJ1-3, is as follows: DSGVTQTPKHLITATGQRVTLRCSPRSGDLSVYWYQQSLDQGLQFLIQYYNGEERAKGNILERFSAQQFPDLHSELNLSSLELGDSALYFCASSTGSGNTIYFGEGSWLTVV.

The chain is built from TRBV28 and TRBJ2-7, with D perhaps matching TRBD2 (5 bases). The CDR3 is 15 amino acids. Deletions cut 8 bases from V and 0 bases from J, with 17 bases between. Germline CDR1 reads MDHEN; CDR2 reads SYDVKM. The CDR3 DNA reads as TGTGCCAGCCTCTCCGGGGTAATTAGCTCCTACGAGCAGTACTTC. Translating gives CASLSGVISSYEQYF. The full variable domain, rest sourced from reference TRBV28 and TRBJ2-7, is DVKVTQSSRYLVKRTGEKVFLECVQDMDHENMFWYRQDPGLGLRLIYFSYDVKMKEKGDIPEGYSVSREKKERFSLILESASTNQTSMYLCASLSGVISSYEQYFGPGTRLTVT.

The chain has TRBV7-9 and TRBJ2-7, with D possibly matching TRBD1 (6 bases). The V end was cut by 8 bases, the J end by 2 bases, with 16 bases between. CDR1 is SEHNR, CDR2 FQNEAQ, per germline (reference sequence). The CDR3 has 14 residues. The CDR3 bases are TGTGCCAGCGCGGATCAGGGGAGAGCCTACGAGCAGTACTTC. The encoded protein is CASADQGRAYEQYF. The variable domain in full, with the rest retrieved from reference TRBV7-9 and TRBJ2-7, is DTGVSQNPRHKITKRGQNVTFRCDPISEHNRLYWYRQTLGQGPEFLTYFQNEAQLEKSRLLSDRFSAERPKGSFSTLEIQRTEQGDSAMYLCASADQGRAYEQYFGPGTRLTVT.

This chain links TRBV28 with TRBJ1-4; D is undetermined. The CDR3 is made up of 15 amino acids. Germline CDR1 is MDHEN and CDR2 is SYDVKM. The V end was cut by 0 bases, the J end by 3 bases, with 8 bases between. This chain's CDR3 is CASSLWRRSNEKLFF. The CDR3 DNA is TGTGCCAGCAGTTTATGGCGGAGATCTAATGAAAAACTGTTTTTT.

The gene calls are TRBV18 and TRBJ2-1; 7 bases agree with TRBD1. J was trimmed by 8 bases and V by 2 bases; bases with no gene match: 9. This CDR3 has 15 residues. Germline loops: CDR1 KGHSH, CDR2 LQKENI. CDR3 bases: TGTGCCAGCTCACCAGGGGGCAGGGGGTTGGATGAGCAGTTCTTC. Protein sequence: CASSPGGRGLDEQFF.

In its sample, this clone was seen once. The chain joins TRBV5-1 to TRBJ2-5, with D tentatively TRBD1 (5 bases). The V end was cut by 2 bases, the J end by 3 bases, with 26 bases between. Germline V gene lookup returns CDR1 SGHRS and CDR2 YFSETQ. The CDR3 extends over 19 amino acids. The CDR3 is CASSFKSTWQGGSKETQYF. CDR3 coding DNA: TGCGCCAGCAGCTTTAAGTCGACTTGGCAGGGTGGATCGAAAGAGACCCAGTACTTC.

The V call is TRBV28, the J call TRBJ2-1; 7 bases line up with TRBD2. V lost 8 bases to trimming and J lost 3 bases; unmatched junction nucleotides: 10. The CDR3 has 15 amino acids. Per germline, CDR1 MDHEN and CDR2 SYDVKM. The CDR3 DNA is TGTGCCAGCGGAAGACCGGGACTAAGCTACAATGAGCAGTTCTTC. It codes for CASGRPGLSYNEQFF.

This chain links TRBV2 with TRBJ2-7; 8 nucleotides agree with TRBD1. This CDR3 comprises 13 residues. After removal of 8 bases from V and 6 bases from J, the junction contained 9 bases not matched to a gene. Germline V gives CDR1 SNHLY, CDR2 FYNNEI. The DNA for the CDR3 is TGTGCCAGCGAGGACAGGGCTGTATTCGAGCAGTACTTC. Protein: CASEDRAVFEQYF.

V usage is TRBV5-1 and J usage is TRBJ2-3; D is possibly TRBD2 (6 bases). The germline V gene encodes CDR1 SGHRS and CDR2 YFSETQ. The V end lost 4 bases, the J end lost 5 bases, and 14 bases lay between the germline ends. This CDR3 region has 14 residues. The CDR3 nucleotides read TGCGCCAGCAGCGCCCGGGACTCCCTAGATACGCAGTATTTT. Its translation is CASSARDSLDTQYF.

The rearrangement uses TRBV27 and TRBJ2-1; 7 bases fit TRBD2. The germline gives CDR1 MNHEY, CDR2 SMNVEV (reference sequence). The CDR3 runs 16 residues. Germline trimming cut 1 base from V and 4 bases from J; bases unmatched to any gene: 7. CDR3 residues: CASSLFLGEGYNEQFF. CDR3 coding DNA: TGTGCCAGCAGTTTATTCTTGGGGGAGGGGTACAATGAGCAGTTCTTC.

V gene TRBV2 combines with J gene TRBJ1-5; weak D call: TRBD1 (5 bases). The CDR3 contains 15 residues. CDR1 and CDR2 from the germline V gene are SNHLY and FYNNEI. V dropped 5 bases and J dropped 0 bases, with 11 bases sitting between them. CDR3 DNA sequence: TGTGCCAGCAGTATCGACAGCTATAGCAATCAGCCCCAGCATTTT. Its protein is CASSIDSYSNQPQHF.